Sequencing of this T cell receptor (beta chain) was carried out in a study of blood T cell repertoires in COVID-19. Whole-study context: PBMCs, B-cell-depleted T cells, or T cells were the source of the cDNA or gDNA that made up the material.

Residents of approximately 25 US areas, aged about 18 to 95 years, made up the participants. Allocation to cohorts depended on clinical history reported by the participants. All recovered Cohort 3 donors got two negative PCRs, got clearance, or saw symptom resolution. The method was immunoSEQ multiplex PCR; TCRdb's version includes in-frame clones alone and lacks a portion of them. This sample has around 330,000 clones; about 89% occur once, and the top ten carry roughly 5%. Trimming removed 2 bases from V and 8 bases from J, with 21 bases in between. The germline V gene has CDR1 LGHDT and CDR2 YNNKEL (reference sequence). There are 16 residues in the CDR3.

Input material: PBMCs or T cells enriched from blood (not recorded which). The sequence derives from a man aged 55 to 69 who had recovered from COVID-19. This chain connects TRBV3-1 (or the pseudogene TRBV3-2) to TRBJ1-2; tentatively, D is TRBD1 (5 bases). CDR3 nucleotide sequence: TGTGCCAGCAGCCAACCCAAGGGAGCCGGGACTGGAGGCTACACCTTC. It specifies CASSQPKGAGTGGYTF.